A single sample gave rise to the 28 T cell receptor beta chains below, sequenced in a study of response to subunit inactivated influenza vaccine (dated 2018 in TCRdb). The library was prepared using RT-PCR. Sequencing relied on an Illumina HiSeq 2500. The raw public data were reprocessed by TCRdb itself: fastp quality trimming at Q25, MiXCR clonotype calling, in-frame beta chains only. Merged by CDR3 protein, the rows form single entries marked with the most common genes and DNA. The sample table holds about 700,000 distinct CDR3 sequences, of which approximately 15% were seen once. 6.5% to 8.5% of the sample is held by the ten biggest clonotypes. The sample here was PBMCs from blood, taken around 14 days before vaccination. The source of these receptors is a man between 50 and 59 years old who received an inactivated influenza vaccine. Donor details come from another sample of the same person, matched by shared clones.

This clonotype has more than one count but fewer than ten. V usage is TRBV3-1 and J usage is TRBJ2-7; D ambiguous. The CDR3 loop spans 14 amino acids. V lost 1 base to trimming and J lost 3 bases, with 10 bases between them. Germline CDR1 reads LGHDT; CDR2 reads YNNKEL (reference sequence). The CDR3 nucleotides are TGTGCCAGCAGCCAAGTCGGACGCCTCTACGAGCAGTACTTC. This translates into CASSQVGRLYEQYF.

The V gene is TRBV6-2 or TRBV6-3, the J gene TRBJ2-5, with TRBD1 matching 7 bases. Trimming removed 4 bases from V and 7 bases from J; junction bases left unmatched: 9. This CDR3 has 14 amino acids. Germline lookup yields CDR1 MNHEY and CDR2 SVGEGT. The CDR3 nucleotides read TGTGCCAGCAGTTTCAGACAGGGTGGTGGGACCCAGTACTTC. Its translation is CASSFRQGGGTQYF.

In its sample, this clonotype was seen a few times. V usage is TRBV4-2 and J usage is TRBJ2-2; perhaps TRBD2 as D (7 bases). The V end lost 3 bases, the J end lost 7 bases, and 18 bases lay between the germline ends. CDR3 length equals 16 residues. The germline V gene has CDR1 LGHNA and CDR2 YNFKEQ. CDR3 sequence: CASSHAGGGRGGELFF. In DNA, the CDR3 is TGTGCCAGCAGCCATGCGGGCGGGGGCCGGGGCGGGGAGCTGTTTTTT.

This clonotype was seen more than once but under ten times. The chain joins TRBV5-1 to TRBJ2-5; D might be TRBD2 (5 bases). Germline V gene sequence: CDR1 SGHRS, CDR2 YFSETQ. The V end lost 7 bases, the J end lost 2 bases, and 15 bases lay between the germline ends. The CDR3 spans 14 residues. The CDR3 nucleotides are TGCGCCAGCGCCCCCGGACTCCTTCAAGAGACCCAGTACTTC. It is translated as CASAPGLLQETQYF. Full variable domain (rest looked up from reference TRBV5-1 and TRBJ2-5): KAGVTQTPRYLIKTRGQQVTLSCSPISGHRSVSWYQQTPGQGLQFLFEYFSETQRNKGNFPGRFSGRQFSNSRSEMNVSTLELGDSALYLCASAPGLLQETQYFGPGTRLLVL.

The chain uses TRBV12-3 or TRBV12-4 and TRBJ2-1, with 16 bases fitting TRBD2. The CDR3 is 18 amino acids. J was trimmed by 1 base and V by 7 bases; bases with no gene match: 7. In nucleotides, the CDR3 is TGTGCCAGCAAGGGACTAGCGGGAGGGTCCGGGTCCTACAATGAGCAGTTCTTC. The encoded protein is CASKGLAGGSGSYNEQFF.

This clonotype was seen at least ten times. The V gene is TRBV25-1, the J gene TRBJ1-4; D uncertain. Germline V gives CDR1 MGHDK, CDR2 SYGVNS. V was clipped by 8 bases and J by 8 bases, with 9 bases between them. The CDR3 has 11 amino acids. CDR3 loop: CASRLGEKLFF. DNA of the CDR3: TGTGCCAGCCGGTTGGGGGAAAAACTGTTTTTT.

The chain joins TRBV27 to TRBJ2-1; 12 bases align to TRBD2. There are 17 residues in the CDR3. Trimming at V came to 2 bases and at J to 4 bases, leaving 6 bases not matched to a gene. CDR1 MNHEY and CDR2 SMNVEV come from the germline V gene (reference sequence). The DNA of the CDR3 is TGTGCCAGCAGTTTACTAGCGGGAGGGCTGGAATACAATGAGCAGTTCTTC. Its translation: CASSLLAGGLEYNEQFF.

J is TRBJ2-7 and V is TRBV6-1; 8 positions agree with TRBD2. Germline CDR1 MNHNS, CDR2 SASEGT. Trimming at V came to 10 bases and at J to 4 bases, leaving 9 bases not matched to a gene. The CDR3 runs 13 residues. CDR3 sequence: CATGGDLAYEQYF. DNA of the CDR3: TGTGCCACGGGGGGGGACCTCGCTTACGAGCAGTACTTC.

This clonotype showed up many times. The chain is built from TRBV12-3 or TRBV12-4 and TRBJ2-5, with 10 bases fitting TRBD1. V lost 5 bases and J lost 5; bases outside the gene matches: 5. The CDR3 contains 14 residues. The CDR3 here is CASSRQGARETQYF. CDR3 DNA: TGTGCCAGCAGTCGACAGGGGGCGCGGGAGACCCAGTACTTC.

This clonotype was counted ten times or more. CDR3 sequence reads: CASSPIHASTDTQYF. In nucleotides, the CDR3 is TGCGCCAGCAGCCCTATACACGCTAGCACAGATACGCAGTATTTT. The V and J genes are TRBV4-3 and TRBJ2-3, with no clear D. Germline CDR1 is LGHNA and CDR2 is YSLEER. The CDR3 sequence is 15 residues long. V lost 4 bases and J 0 bases, leaving 11 bases between the germline ends.

The genes are TRBV5-1 and TRBJ2-1; 12 bases match TRBD2. Looked up from germline, CDR1 is SGHRS and CDR2 is YFSETQ. The CDR3 is made up of 16 amino acids. V lost 1 base and J lost 5; bases outside the gene matches: 4. CDR3 protein: CASSLPWTSGNNEQFF. The CDR3 nucleotides read TGCGCCAGCAGCTTGCCTTGGACTAGCGGGAACAATGAGCAGTTCTTC.

This chain uses TRBV12-3 or TRBV12-4 with TRBJ1-1, with unresolved D. The CDR3 consists of 11 residues. Between the trimmed V and J ends, which lost 1 base and 10 bases, there was a span of 7 bases. CDR3 sequence reads: CASSLGGRAFF. The CDR3 nucleotides read TGTGCCAGCAGTTTAGGGGGAAGAGCTTTCTTT.

This clonotype was detected a few times. V gene TRBV11-2 combines with J gene TRBJ2-1, with 8 bases identical to TRBD2. This CDR3 is built from 15 residues. The germline CDR1 and CDR2 sequences are SGHAT and FQNNGV. J lost 5 bases, V lost 3 bases, and 6 bases had no gene match. CDR3 DNA sequence: TGTGCCAGCAGCTTCCCCTCAGCGGGAGACAATGAGCAGTTCTTC. Translating it yields CASSFPSAGDNEQFF. Drawing the rest from reference TRBV11-2 and TRBJ2-1, the complete variable domain is EAGVAQSPRYKIIEKRQSVAFWCNPISGHATLYWYQQILGQGPKLLIQFQNNGVVDDSQLPKDRFSAERLKGVDSTLKIQPAKLEDSAVYLCASSFPSAGDNEQFFGPGTRLTVL.

In its sample, this clonotype was seen a few times. The chain is built from TRBV5-6 and TRBJ2-4; 14 positions agree with TRBD2. The V gene's germline CDR1 is SGHDT and CDR2 YYEEEE. Trimming at V came to 4 bases and at J to 6 bases, leaving 6 bases not matched to a gene. This CDR3 has 16 amino acids. DNA for the CDR3: TGTGCCAGCAGCCCGGGACTAGCGGGAGTACGAAACATTCAGTACTTC. It encodes CASSPGLAGVRNIQYF.

This clonotype was recorded a few times. The CDR3 nucleotides read TGTGCCAGCAGCTTAAACGCAGGGGGGCACTATGGCTACACCTTC. As protein: CASSLNAGGHYGYTF. The chain has TRBV7-3 and TRBJ1-2, with 7 bases lining up with TRBD1. The germline CDR1 and CDR2 sequences are SGHTA and FQGTGA. Trimming removed 1 base from V and 3 bases from J; junction bases left unmatched: 5. The CDR3 has 15 amino acids. The full variable domain, in which reference TRBV7-3 and TRBJ1-2 provide the parts outside the CDR3, is GAGVSQTPSNKVTEKGKYVELRCDPISGHTALYWYRQSLGQGPEFLIYFQGTGAADDSGLPNDRFFAVRPEGSVSTLKIQRTERGDSAVYLCASSLNAGGHYGYTFGSGTRLTVV.

This chain joins TRBV20-1 and TRBJ2-7, with TRBD1 as a possible D gene (6 bases). Germline CDR1 reads DFQATT; CDR2 reads SNEGSKA (reference sequence). This CDR3 contains 14 residues. Trimming stripped 3 bases from V and 2 bases from J, with 14 bases between. The CDR3 bases are TGCAGTGCTAGCTCCCCGACAGGAACCTACGAGCAGTACTTC. It yields the protein CSASSPTGTYEQYF.

This clonotype was picked up many times. The chain links TRBV11-2 to TRBJ2-5; 14 bases match TRBD2. Trimming removed 3 bases from V and 6 bases from J; junction bases left unmatched: 9. The germline V gene has CDR1 SGHAT and CDR2 FQNNGV. The length of the CDR3 is 17 residues. The CDR3 protein is CASSFSWTSGGPKTQYF. Here the CDR3 DNA reads TGTGCCAGCAGCTTTTCATGGACTAGCGGGGGGCCAAAGACCCAGTACTTC. Full variable domain (remainder filled in from reference TRBV11-2 and TRBJ2-5): EAGVAQSPRYKIIEKRQSVAFWCNPISGHATLYWYQQILGQGPKLLIQFQNNGVVDDSQLPKDRFSAERLKGVDSTLKIQPAKLEDSAVYLCASSFSWTSGGPKTQYFGPGTRLLVL.

This clonotype has only a few counts. V usage is TRBV20-1 and J usage is TRBJ1-1; possibly TRBD1 for D (6 bases). Germline lookup yields CDR1 DFQATT and CDR2 SNEGSKA (reference sequence). Trimming left V 6 bases short and J 2 bases short, with 13 bases between. The CDR3 length is 13 residues. The CDR3 nucleotides read TGCAGTGCAAGGGCGGGGGGCAACACTGAAGCTTTCTTT. Translation gives CSARAGGNTEAFF.

Regarding this clonotype: This is likely a read error, given that the CDR3 carries no conserved phenylalanine or tryptophan at its end. The chain joins TRBV20-1 to TRBJ2-2; possible D gene TRBD1, 6 bases. Germline-derived CDR1 and CDR2 are DFQATT and SNEGSKA (reference sequence). The CDR3 is 15 residues long. The germline V and J ends were trimmed by 1 base and 5 bases, with 14 bases remaining between them. The DNA of the CDR3 is TGCAGTGCTAGAGGGATCGTCAGGGGAACCGGGGAGCTGTTTTGT. It specifies CSARGIVRGTGELFC.

This clonotype was recorded a few times. J is TRBJ2-7 and V is TRBV20-1; D is possibly TRBD2 (5 bases). Germline V gene sequence: CDR1 DFQATT, CDR2 SNEGSKA (reference sequence). The CDR3 has 14 amino acids. Trimming removed 5 bases from V and 2 bases from J, with 16 bases in between. CDR3 sequence (DNA): TGCAGTGCTCGAGGTCAGCACGGGACCTACGAGCAGTACTTC. Amino acids: CSARGQHGTYEQYF.

This clonotype was seen ten or more times. The chain combines TRBV5-1 with TRBJ2-2; tentatively, D is TRBD1 (7 bases). CDR1 is SGHRS and CDR2 is YFSETQ in the germline V gene. CDR3 length: 13 amino acids. V was cut by 7 bases and J by 6 bases, with 13 bases left in between. The DNA of the CDR3 is TGCGCCAGCCGAACAGGGGAGGCCGGGGAGCTGTTTTTT. Protein: CASRTGEAGELFF.

CDR3 sequence: CASSDGALTEAFF. CDR3 DNA sequence: TGTGCCAGCAGTGACGGGGCGCTCACTGAAGCTTTCTTT. The chain combines TRBV2 with TRBJ1-1; D possibly corresponds to TRBD1 (5 bases). Trimming pared 3 bases from V and 4 bases from J, leaving 9 bases between. The CDR3 is 13 amino acids. Per germline, CDR1 SNHLY and CDR2 FYNNEI. Full variable domain (rest looked up from reference TRBV2 and TRBJ1-1): EPEVTQTPSHQVTQMGQEVILRCVPISNHLYFYWYRQILGQKVEFLVSFYNNEISEKSEIFDDQFSVERPDGSNFTLKIRSTKLEDSAMYFCASSDGALTEAFFGQGTRLTVV.

The rearrangement joins TRBV12-3 or TRBV12-4 to TRBJ2-7; 8 bases map to TRBD1. This CDR3 contains 16 residues. Trimming took 3 bases from V and 0 from J; bases not matched to a gene: 7. CDR3 nucleotides: TGTGCCAGCAGTTTTTCAACCGGGACAGGCTCCTACGAGCAGTACTTC. It yields the protein CASSFSTGTGSYEQYF.

This clonotype was seen repeatedly, ten times or more. The V and J genes are TRBV5-1 and TRBJ2-1; D is unclear. The CDR3 has 13 residues. V lost 0 bases and J 6 bases, leaving 7 bases between the germline ends. Germline CDR1 is SGHRS and CDR2 is YFSETQ. DNA for the CDR3: TGCGCCAGCAGCTTGGGATTCCCCAATGAGCAGTTCTTC. It is translated as CASSLGFPNEQFF.

This sequence joins TRBV15 and TRBJ1-1, with D unresolved. Germline CDR1 LNHNV, CDR2 YYDKDF (reference sequence). Trimming stripped 5 bases from V and 3 bases from J, with 7 bases between. The length of the CDR3 is 12 residues. The CDR3 region has the DNA TGTGCCACCAGCCGACGTTACACTGAAGCTTTCTTT. Amino acids: CATSRRYTEAFF.

This clonotype turned up a few times. The chain joins TRBV27 to TRBJ2-1; 8 nucleotides agree with TRBD2. The CDR3 totals 15 residues. Germline V gives CDR1 MNHEY, CDR2 SMNVEV (reference sequence). Trimming took 4 bases from V and 3 from J; bases not matched to a gene: 5. The CDR3 here is CASSSPGTSYNEQFF. The CDR3 nucleotides are TGTGCCAGCAGTTCCCCTGGGACTAGCTACAATGAGCAGTTCTTC.

The chain recombines TRBV7-9 with TRBJ1-4; D gene unclear. The CDR3 loop spans 12 amino acids. V lost 3 bases and J 10 bases, leaving 9 bases between the germline ends. The germline CDR1 and CDR2 sequences are SEHNR and FQNEAQ (reference sequence). The CDR3, as DNA: TGTGCCAGCAGCTTGGAGGCCCCAAAACTGTTTTTT. Translated, it gives CASSLEAPKLFF.

The chain carries TRBV7-8 and TRBJ2-7, with TRBD1 as a possible D gene (5 bases). The CDR3 has 17 amino acids. Trimming left V 1 base short and J 5 bases short, with 21 bases between. Germline CDR1 is SGHVS and CDR2 is FQNEAQ. CDR3 region: CASSLEAGLDPRDEQYF. Written as DNA, the CDR3 is TGTGCCAGCAGCTTAGAGGCAGGGCTCGACCCCAGGGACGAGCAGTACTTC.